Given below is one TCR beta chain in context. Antigen unknown. An end of the junction differs from the germline gene, which may be a read error. It was with a sample-barcoded 5' primer and a J-beta primer mix that a second PCR of roughly 6 to 12 cycles was run. In TCRdb, the 5' RACE reads were re-called with MiXCR into one record per CDR3 protein. In the table there are 900,000 to 950,000 distinct CDR3 sequences, almost 30% of which are singletons. This CDR3 has 14 residues. Germline V gene sequence: CDR1 SGHRS, CDR2 YFSETQ. This specimen comes from a study of blood T cells in healthy people across ages. Study-wide results and caveats: Both naive CD4+ cell counts and diversity were greater in long-lived donors than in aged donors.

This sample was also put to use in a study of T cells of mothers and their children. That paper notes: The donor cohort consisted of a few healthy Caucasian mothers and their six children. For each mother, over 10 million TCR beta CDR3 reads were obtained, and for each child, approximately 3 million. In related and unrelated pairs alike, thymic selection shapes TCR recombination output, with inherited differences minor.

This chain connects TRBV5-1 to TRBJ1-2; TRBD1 might be the D (5 bases). The sequence came from a woman aged 40 to 50 in good health. The material sequenced was blood. The DNA for the CDR3 is TGCGCCTGCAGCCCGGACATGGGGAAGGATGGCTACACCTTC. It codes for CACSPDMGKDGYTF.